This T cell receptor (beta chain) was recorded in a study of CD8 T cells in Susac syndrome. CDR1 and CDR2 (germline): SGHRS, YFSETQ. Germline trimming cut 0 bases from V and 4 bases from J; bases unmatched to any gene: 9. The CDR3 is made up of 16 amino acids. cDNA came from approximately 0.5 to 1 ug RNA primed by random hexamers. With immunoSEQ multiplex PCR, TCR beta CDR3 was amplified across 54 Vbeta and 13 Jbeta. One entry per CDR3 protein, called by TCRdb with MiXCR from the immunoSEQ multiplex PCR reads. The sample lists under 550,000 distinct CDR3 sequences, more than 80% occurring once. This chain links TRBV5-1 with TRBJ1-1; 7 bases are shared with TRBD1. The source is a human donor with multiple sclerosis. Material: CD8+ T cells from PBMCs. CDR3 amino acids: CASSLVGGEGSTEAFF. Written as DNA, the CDR3 is TGCGCCAGCAGCTTGGTAGGGGGCGAGGGGAGCACTGAAGCTTTCTTT.